What follows describes a single T cell receptor (beta chain). CDR1 is SGHRS and CDR2 is YFSETQ in the germline V gene. V lost 2 bases and J lost 6, with 12 bases in between. This CDR3 has 14 residues. This sample is part of a study of early stage breast cancer tumors. The protocol was immunoSEQ multiplex PCR, while the TCRdb copy is restricted to in-frame clones and leaves out a portion. The data contain fewer than 80,000 clones, 65% to 85% of them singletons. Material: blood. The receptor's source is a person aged 40-50 years with breast cancer. The chain recombines TRBV5-1 with TRBJ2-1; a possible D gene is TRBD2 (6 bases). CDR3 residues: CASSFTGTFNEQFF. CDR3 DNA sequence: TGCGCCAGCAGCTTTACCGGGACTTTCAATGAGCAGTTCTTC.